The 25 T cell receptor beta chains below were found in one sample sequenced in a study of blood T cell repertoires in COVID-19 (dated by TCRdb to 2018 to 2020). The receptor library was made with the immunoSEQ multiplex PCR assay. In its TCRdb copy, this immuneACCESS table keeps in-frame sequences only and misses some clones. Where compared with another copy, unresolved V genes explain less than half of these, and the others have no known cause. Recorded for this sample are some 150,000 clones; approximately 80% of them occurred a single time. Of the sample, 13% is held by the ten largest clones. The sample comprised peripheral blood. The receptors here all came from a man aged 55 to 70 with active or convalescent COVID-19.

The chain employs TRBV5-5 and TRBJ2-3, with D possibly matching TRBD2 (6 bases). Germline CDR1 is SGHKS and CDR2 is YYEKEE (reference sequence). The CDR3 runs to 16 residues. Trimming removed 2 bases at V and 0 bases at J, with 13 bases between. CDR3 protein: CASSFNGGLSTDTQYF. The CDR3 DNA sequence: TGTGCCAGCAGCTTCAACGGGGGACTTAGCACAGATACGCAGTATTTT.

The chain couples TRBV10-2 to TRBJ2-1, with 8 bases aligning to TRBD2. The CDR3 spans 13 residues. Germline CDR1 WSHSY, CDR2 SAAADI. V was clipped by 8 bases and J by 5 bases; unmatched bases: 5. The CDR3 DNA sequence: TGCGCCAGCGTTAGCGGGATTGACAATGAGCAGTTCTTC. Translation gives CASVSGIDNEQFF.

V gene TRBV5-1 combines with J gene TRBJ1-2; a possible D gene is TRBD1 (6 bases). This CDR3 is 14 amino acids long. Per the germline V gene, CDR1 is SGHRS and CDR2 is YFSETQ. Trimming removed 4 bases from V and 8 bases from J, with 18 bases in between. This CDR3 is CASSLGQTTGGYTF. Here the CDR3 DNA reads TGCGCCAGCAGCCTCGGACAGACGACGGGAGGCTACACCTTC.

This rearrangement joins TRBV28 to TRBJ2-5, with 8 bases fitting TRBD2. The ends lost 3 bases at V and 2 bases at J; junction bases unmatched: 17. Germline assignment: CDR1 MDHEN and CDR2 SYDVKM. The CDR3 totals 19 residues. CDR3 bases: TGTGCCAGCAGTTTCCTTCCCTCGGGAGGGGGTCGGGGTCAAGAGACCCAGTACTTC. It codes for CASSFLPSGGGRGQETQYF.

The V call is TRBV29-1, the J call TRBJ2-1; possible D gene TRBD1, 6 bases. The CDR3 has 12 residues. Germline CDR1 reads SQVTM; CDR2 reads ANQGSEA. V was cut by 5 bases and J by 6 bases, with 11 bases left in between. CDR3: CSVLWDTNEQFF. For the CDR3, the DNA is TGCAGCGTTTTGTGGGACACCAATGAGCAGTTCTTC.

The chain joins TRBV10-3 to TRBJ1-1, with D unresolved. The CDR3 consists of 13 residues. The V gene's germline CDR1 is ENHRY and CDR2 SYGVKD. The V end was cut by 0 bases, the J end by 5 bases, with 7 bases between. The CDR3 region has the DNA TGTGCCATCAGTGAGTCGGGGAGAACTGAAGCTTTCTTT. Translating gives CAISESGRTEAFF.

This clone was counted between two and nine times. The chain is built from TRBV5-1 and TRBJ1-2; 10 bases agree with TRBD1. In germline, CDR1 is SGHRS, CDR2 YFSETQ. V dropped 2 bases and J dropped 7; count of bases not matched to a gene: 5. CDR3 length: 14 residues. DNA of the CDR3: TGCGCCAGCAGCTTAACCGGGACAGGGGTTGGCTACACCTTC. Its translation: CASSLTGTGVGYTF.

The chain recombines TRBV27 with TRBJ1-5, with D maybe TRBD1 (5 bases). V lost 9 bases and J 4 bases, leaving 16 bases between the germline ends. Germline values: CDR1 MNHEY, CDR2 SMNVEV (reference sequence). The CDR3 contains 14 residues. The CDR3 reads CASRSGGLNQPQHF. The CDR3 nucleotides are TGTGCCAGTCGTTCTGGGGGGTTGAATCAGCCCCAGCATTTT.

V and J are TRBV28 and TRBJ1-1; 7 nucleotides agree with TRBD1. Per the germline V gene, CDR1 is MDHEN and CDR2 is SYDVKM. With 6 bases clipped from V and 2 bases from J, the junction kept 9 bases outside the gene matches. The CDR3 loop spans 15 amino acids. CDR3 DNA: TGTGCCAGCAGCTCCTTAAACAGGGGAAACACTGAAGCTTTCTTT. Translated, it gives CASSSLNRGNTEAFF.

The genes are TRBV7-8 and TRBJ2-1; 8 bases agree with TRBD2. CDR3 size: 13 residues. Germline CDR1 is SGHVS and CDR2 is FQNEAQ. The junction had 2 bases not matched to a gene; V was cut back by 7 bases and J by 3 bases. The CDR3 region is CASTGTSYNEQFF. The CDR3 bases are TGTGCCAGCACCGGGACTAGCTACAATGAGCAGTTCTTC.

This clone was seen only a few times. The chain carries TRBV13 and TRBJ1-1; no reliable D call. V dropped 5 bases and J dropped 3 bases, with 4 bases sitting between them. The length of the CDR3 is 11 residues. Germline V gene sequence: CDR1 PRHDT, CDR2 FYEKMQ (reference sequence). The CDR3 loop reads CASSPYTEAFF. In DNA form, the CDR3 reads TGTGCCAGCAGCCCCTACACTGAAGCTTTCTTT. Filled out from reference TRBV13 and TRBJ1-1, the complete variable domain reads AAGVIQSPRHLIKEKRETATLKCYPIPRHDTVYWYQQGPGQDPQFLISFYEKMQSDKGSIPDRFSAQQFSDYHSELNMSSLELGDSALYFCASSPYTEAFFGQGTRLTVV.

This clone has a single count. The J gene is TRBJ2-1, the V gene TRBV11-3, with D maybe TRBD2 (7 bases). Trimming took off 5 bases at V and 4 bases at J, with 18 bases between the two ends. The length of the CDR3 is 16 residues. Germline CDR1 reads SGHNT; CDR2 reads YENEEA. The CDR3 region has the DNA TGTGCCAGCAGCACTCACGGGGGCGGGAGATACAATGAGCAGTTCTTC. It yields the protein CASSTHGGGRYNEQFF.

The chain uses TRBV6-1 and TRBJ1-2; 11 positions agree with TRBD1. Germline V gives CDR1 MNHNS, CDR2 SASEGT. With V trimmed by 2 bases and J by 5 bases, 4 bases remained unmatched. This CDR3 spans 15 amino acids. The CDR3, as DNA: TGTGCCAGCAGTGAAAGGACAGGGGGCATTTATGGCTACACCTTC. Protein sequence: CASSERTGGIYGYTF.

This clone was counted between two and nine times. Here the CDR3 reads CASSSISTGGGNSPLHF. CDR3 in DNA: TGTGCCAGCAGTTCCATCTCGACAGGGGGAGGTAATTCACCCCTCCACTTT. The rearrangement joins TRBV6-2 or TRBV6-3 to TRBJ1-6, with 9 bases aligning to TRBD1. CDR1 MNHEY and CDR2 SVGEGT come from the germline V gene. The CDR3 runs 17 residues. The V gene end was trimmed by 4 bases and the J gene end by 6 bases; junction bases not matched to a gene: 10.

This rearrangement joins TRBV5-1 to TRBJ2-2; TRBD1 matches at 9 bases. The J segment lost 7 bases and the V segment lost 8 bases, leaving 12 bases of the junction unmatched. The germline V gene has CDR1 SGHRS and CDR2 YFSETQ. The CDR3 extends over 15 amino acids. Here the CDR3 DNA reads TGCGCCAGTTGTCCCGGGACAGGGTCGAACGGGGAGCTGTTTTTT. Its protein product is CASCPGTGSNGELFF.

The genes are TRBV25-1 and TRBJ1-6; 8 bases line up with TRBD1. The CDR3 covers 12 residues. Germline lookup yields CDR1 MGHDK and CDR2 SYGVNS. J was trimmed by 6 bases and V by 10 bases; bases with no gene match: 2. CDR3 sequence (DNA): TGTGCCACCGGACAGGGTAATTCACCCCTCCACTTT. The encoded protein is CATGQGNSPLHF.

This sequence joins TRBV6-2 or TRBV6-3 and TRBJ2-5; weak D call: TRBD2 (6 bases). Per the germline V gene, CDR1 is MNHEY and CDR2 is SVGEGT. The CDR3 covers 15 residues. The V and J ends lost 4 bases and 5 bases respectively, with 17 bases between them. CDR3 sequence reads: CASSSGNGSPETQYF. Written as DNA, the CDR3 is TGTGCCAGCAGTTCCGGGAACGGGAGCCCCGAGACCCAGTACTTC.

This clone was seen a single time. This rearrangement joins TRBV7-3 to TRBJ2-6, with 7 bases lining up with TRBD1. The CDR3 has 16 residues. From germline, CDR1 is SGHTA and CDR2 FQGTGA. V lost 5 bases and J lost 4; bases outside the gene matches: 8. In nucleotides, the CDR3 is TGTGCCAGCAGCCTTACGACAGGGTTCGGGGCCAACGTCCTGACTTTC. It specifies CASSLTTGFGANVLTF.

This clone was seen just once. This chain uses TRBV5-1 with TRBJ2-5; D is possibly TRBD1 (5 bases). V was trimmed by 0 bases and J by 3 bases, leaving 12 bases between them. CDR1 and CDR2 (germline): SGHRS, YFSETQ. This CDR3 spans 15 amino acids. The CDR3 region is CASSLGPGREETQYF. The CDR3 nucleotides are TGCGCCAGCAGCTTGGGGCCGGGCAGGGAAGAGACCCAGTACTTC.

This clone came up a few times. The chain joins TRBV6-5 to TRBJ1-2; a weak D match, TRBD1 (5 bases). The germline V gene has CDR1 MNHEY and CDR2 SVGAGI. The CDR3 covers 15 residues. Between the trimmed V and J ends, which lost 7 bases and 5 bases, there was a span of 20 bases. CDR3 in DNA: TGTGCCAGCATATCAATTGCAGGGTCCCCGTATGGCTACACCTTC. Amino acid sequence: CASISIAGSPYGYTF.

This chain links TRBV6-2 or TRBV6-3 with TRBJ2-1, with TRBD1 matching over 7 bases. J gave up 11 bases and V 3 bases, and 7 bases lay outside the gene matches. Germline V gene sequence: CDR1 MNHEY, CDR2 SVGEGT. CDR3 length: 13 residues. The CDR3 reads CASSYFGTEKQFF. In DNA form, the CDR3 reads TGTGCCAGCAGTTATTTCGGGACAGAAAAGCAGTTCTTC.

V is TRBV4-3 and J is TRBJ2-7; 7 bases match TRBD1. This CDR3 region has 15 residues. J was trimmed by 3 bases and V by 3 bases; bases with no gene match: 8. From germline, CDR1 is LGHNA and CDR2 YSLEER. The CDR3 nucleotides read TGCGCCAGCAGCCACGTACAGGGGAAGAACTACGAGCAGTACTTC. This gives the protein CASSHVQGKNYEQYF.

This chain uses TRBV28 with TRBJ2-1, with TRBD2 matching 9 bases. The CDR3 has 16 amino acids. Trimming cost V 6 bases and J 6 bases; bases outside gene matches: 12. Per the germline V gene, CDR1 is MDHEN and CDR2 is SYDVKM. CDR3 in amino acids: CASRTDSAGGFNEQFF. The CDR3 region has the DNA TGTGCCAGCAGGACCGATTCAGCGGGAGGATTCAATGAGCAGTTCTTC.

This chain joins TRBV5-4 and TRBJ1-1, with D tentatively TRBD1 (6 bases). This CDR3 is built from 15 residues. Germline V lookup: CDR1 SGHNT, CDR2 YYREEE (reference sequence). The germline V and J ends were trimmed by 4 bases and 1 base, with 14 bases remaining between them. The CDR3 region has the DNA TGTGCCAGCAGCGGTCAACAGGGTGCGAACACTGAAGCTTTCTTT. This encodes CASSGQQGANTEAFF.

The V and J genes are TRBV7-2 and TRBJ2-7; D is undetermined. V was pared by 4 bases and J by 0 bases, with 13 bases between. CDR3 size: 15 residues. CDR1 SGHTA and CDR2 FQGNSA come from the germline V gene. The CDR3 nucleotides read TGTGCCAGCAGCTCGTCTAGACTGAGCTCCTACGAGCAGTACTTC. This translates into CASSSSRLSSYEQYF.